The 16 T cell receptor beta chains listed next were all sequenced from one sample in a study of T cell responses to AZD1222 COVID-19 vaccine. Produced via immunoSEQ multiplex PCR; TCRdb's table is partial and in-frame only. The sample consists of some 55,000 clones, roughly 90% of them appearing once. Sequences were derived from peripheral blood, sampled on day 0 of AZD1222 vaccination. These receptors all come from an adult in good health.

V and J are TRBV30 and TRBJ1-2; possibly TRBD1 for D (5 bases). The CDR3 sequence is 15 residues long. V lost 7 bases to trimming and J lost 7 bases, with 25 bases between them. Germline CDR1 and CDR2: GTSNPN and SVGIG (reference sequence). Here the CDR3 DNA reads TGTGCCTACCCGCCCCATCCGGGACTTAGGGGTGGCTACACCTTC. Encoded protein: CAYPPHPGLRGGYTF.

The V call is TRBV4-1, the J call TRBJ2-1; 9 bases map to TRBD2. The CDR3 runs 17 residues. Germline V gene sequence: CDR1 MGHRA, CDR2 YSYEKL. The ends lost 4 bases at V and 3 bases at J; junction bases unmatched: 10. CDR3 protein: CASSPGGGRAVYNEQFF. The CDR3 DNA is TGCGCCAGCAGCCCGGGGGGCGGGAGGGCTGTCTACAATGAGCAGTTCTTC.

The rearrangement links TRBV10-3 to TRBJ2-7; 9 nucleotides match TRBD1. The V and J ends lost 6 bases and 1 base, in that order; junction bases with no gene match: 1. Per germline, CDR1 ENHRY and CDR2 SYGVKD. The CDR3 extends over 13 amino acids. CDR3: CAISGTGSYEQYF. CDR3 nucleotides: TGTGCCATCAGCGGGACAGGGTCCTACGAGCAGTACTTC.

CDR3 bases: TGTGCCAGCAGCCAGATGGATCCCATTTCCTCTGAGACCCAGTACTTC. Translated, it gives CASSQMDPISSETQYF. The chain combines TRBV3-1 (or the pseudogene TRBV3-2) with TRBJ2-5, with unresolved D. Deletions cut 3 bases from V and 5 bases from J, with 19 bases between. Germline CDR1 and CDR2: LGHDT and YNNKEL (reference sequence). The CDR3 length is 16 residues.

The CDR3 DNA follows: TGCGCCAGCAGCCCACGGACAGGGGAAGATGGCTACACCTTC. Translating it yields CASSPRTGEDGYTF. The gene calls are TRBV5-1 and TRBJ1-2; 9 positions match TRBD1. Germline V lookup: CDR1 SGHRS, CDR2 YFSETQ. This CDR3 has 14 residues. V lost 4 bases, J lost 6 bases, and 7 bases stayed unmatched. Based on the CDR3 plus reference TRBV5-1 and TRBJ1-2, the full variable domain is KAGVTQTPRYLIKTRGQQVTLSCSPISGHRSVSWYQQTPGQGLQFLFEYFSETQRNKGNFPGRFSGRQFSNSRSEMNVSTLELGDSALYLCASSPRTGEDGYTFGSGTRLTVV.

The chain joins TRBV10-2 to TRBJ2-3; TRBD2 agrees at 10 bases. Germline V gene sequence: CDR1 WSHSY, CDR2 SAAADI. The CDR3 runs 16 residues. V lost 6 bases to trimming and J lost 3 bases; unmatched junction nucleotides: 9. Written as DNA, the CDR3 is TGCGCCAGCAGGGGCCTAGCGGGAGTAACGACAGATACGCAGTATTTT. Translating it yields CASRGLAGVTTDTQYF.

This sequence joins TRBV5-8 and TRBJ1-5; perhaps TRBD1 as D (6 bases). Germline CDR1 and CDR2: SGHTS and YDEGEE. V lost 1 base and J 2 bases, leaving 13 bases between the germline ends. This CDR3 is 16 amino acids long. As DNA, the CDR3 is TGTGCCAGCAGCTTGTGGGCAGGGGTGGGCAATCAGCCCCAGCATTTT. The encoded protein is CASSLWAGVGNQPQHF.

The chain uses TRBV5-1 and TRBJ2-3; 8 nucleotides match TRBD2. The trim removed 0 bases at V and 6 bases at J, leaving 9 bases unmatched. The CDR3 covers 16 residues. Germline loops: CDR1 SGHRS, CDR2 YFSETQ. The CDR3 DNA is TGCGCCAGCAGCTTGGATCGCCTAGCGGGTTACGATACGCAGTATTTT. As protein: CASSLDRLAGYDTQYF.

The chain employs TRBV5-1 and TRBJ1-5; TRBD1 agrees at 8 bases. The junction had 1 base not matched to a gene; V was cut back by 5 bases and J by 3 bases. Looked up from germline, CDR1 is SGHRS and CDR2 is YFSETQ. The CDR3 runs 13 residues. DNA of the CDR3: TGCGCCAGCAGGGGACAGGACAATCAGCCCCAGCATTTT. Translation: CASRGQDNQPQHF.

To note about this clone: Other DNA variants within this sample encode the same CDR3. This chain joins TRBV12-3 or TRBV12-4 and TRBJ2-7, with D possibly TRBD2 on 6 matching bases. Trimming took off 5 bases at V and 7 bases at J, with 9 bases between the two ends. The CDR3 contains 11 residues. The chain's CDR3 is CASSLGGEQYF. In nucleotides, the CDR3 is TGTGCCAGCAGTCTCGGGGGAGAGCAGTACTTC.

V is TRBV7-9 and J is TRBJ2-3; 8 nucleotides line up with TRBD2. V shed 1 base, J shed 3 bases, and the junction held 3 bases outside the gene matches. The germline V gene encodes CDR1 SEHNR and CDR2 FQNEAQ (reference sequence). CDR3 size: 15 residues. CDR3 protein: CASSLEGGRTDTQYF. As DNA, the CDR3 is TGTGCCAGCAGCTTAGAGGGCGGGAGGACAGATACGCAGTATTTT.

V and J are TRBV28 and TRBJ1-1, with D unclear. Germline-derived CDR1 and CDR2 are MDHEN and SYDVKM. The CDR3 has 14 amino acids. Trimming took off 2 bases at V and 2 bases at J, with 9 bases between the two ends. CDR3 coding DNA: TGTGCCAGCAGTTTAATCCTAAGAAACACTGAAGCTTTCTTT. Its protein product is CASSLILRNTEAFF. The whole variable domain, filled in from reference TRBV28 and TRBJ1-1, reads DVKVTQSSRYLVKRTGEKVFLECVQDMDHENMFWYRQDPGLGLRLIYFSYDVKMKEKGDIPEGYSVSREKKERFSLILESASTNQTSMYLCASSLILRNTEAFFGQGTRLTVV.

The CDR3 nucleotides are TGTGCCAGCAGGGGATCCGGCGGGGCGGCTAATGAAAAACTGTTTTTT. Amino acids: CASRGSGGAANEKLFF. The V and J genes are TRBV28 and TRBJ1-4; maybe TRBD1 (5 bases). The V end was cut by 6 bases, the J end by 3 bases, with 17 bases between. There are 16 residues in the CDR3. Per germline, CDR1 MDHEN and CDR2 SYDVKM.

This clone was picked up one time. The chain carries TRBV6-5 and TRBJ1-1, with TRBD1 matching 7 bases. This CDR3 spans 14 amino acids. Germline CDR1 is MNHEY and CDR2 is SVGAGI. With 7 bases clipped from V and 1 base from J, the junction kept 6 bases outside the gene matches. The CDR3 DNA follows: TGTGCCAGCAAGTTGGGACAGCCGAACACTGAAGCTTTCTTT. It codes for CASKLGQPNTEAFF.

The J gene is TRBJ2-7, the V gene TRBV27, with 14 bases identical to TRBD2. The germline gives CDR1 MNHEY, CDR2 SMNVEV (reference sequence). Trimming at V came to 6 bases and at J to 3 bases, leaving 13 bases not matched to a gene. This CDR3 comprises 18 residues. The CDR3 reads CASRYQPGLAGEVYEQYF. The CDR3 DNA reads TGTGCCAGCAGATACCAGCCGGGACTAGCGGGAGAAGTCTACGAGCAGTACTTC.

The rearrangement joins TRBV25-1 to TRBJ1-5, with TRBD1 matching over 9 bases. The length of the CDR3 is 13 residues. From germline, CDR1 is MGHDK and CDR2 SYGVNS. V dropped 4 bases and J dropped 6; count of bases not matched to a gene: 1. CDR3 sequence (DNA): TGTGCCAGCAGTGGGACAGGGGTTCAGCCCCAGCATTTT. This encodes CASSGTGVQPQHF.